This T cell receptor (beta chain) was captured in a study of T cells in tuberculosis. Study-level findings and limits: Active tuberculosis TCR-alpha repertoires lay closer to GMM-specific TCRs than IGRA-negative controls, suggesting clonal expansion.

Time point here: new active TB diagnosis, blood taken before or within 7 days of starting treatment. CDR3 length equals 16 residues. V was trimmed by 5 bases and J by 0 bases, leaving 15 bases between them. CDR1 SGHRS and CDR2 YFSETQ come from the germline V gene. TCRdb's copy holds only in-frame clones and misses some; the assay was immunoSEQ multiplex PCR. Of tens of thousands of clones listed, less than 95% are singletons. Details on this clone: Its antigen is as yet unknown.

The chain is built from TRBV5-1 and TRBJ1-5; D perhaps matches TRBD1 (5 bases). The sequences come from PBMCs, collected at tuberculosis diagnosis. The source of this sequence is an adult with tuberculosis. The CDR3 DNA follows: TGCGCCAGCAGGGGGCGGAGGGAGAGTAGCAATCAGCCCCAGCATTTT. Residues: CASRGRRESSNQPQHF. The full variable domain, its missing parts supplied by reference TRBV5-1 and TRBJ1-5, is KAGVTQTPRYLIKTRGQQVTLSCSPISGHRSVSWYQQTPGQGLQFLFEYFSETQRNKGNFPGRFSGRQFSNSRSEMNVSTLELGDSALYLCASRGRRESSNQPQHFGDGTRLSIL.